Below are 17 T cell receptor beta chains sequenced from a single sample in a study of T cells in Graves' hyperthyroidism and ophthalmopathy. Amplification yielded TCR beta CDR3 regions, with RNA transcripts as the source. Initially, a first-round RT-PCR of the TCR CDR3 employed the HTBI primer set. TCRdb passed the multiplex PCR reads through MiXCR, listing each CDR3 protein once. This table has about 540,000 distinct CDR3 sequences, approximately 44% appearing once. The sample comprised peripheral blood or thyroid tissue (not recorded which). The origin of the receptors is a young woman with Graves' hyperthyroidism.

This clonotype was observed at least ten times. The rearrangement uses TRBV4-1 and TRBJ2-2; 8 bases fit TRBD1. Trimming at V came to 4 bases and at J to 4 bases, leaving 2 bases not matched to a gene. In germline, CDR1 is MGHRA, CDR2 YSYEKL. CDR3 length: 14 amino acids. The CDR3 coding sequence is TGCGCCAGCAGCCTGACAGGGGCCACCGGGGAGCTGTTTTTT. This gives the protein CASSLTGATGELFF.

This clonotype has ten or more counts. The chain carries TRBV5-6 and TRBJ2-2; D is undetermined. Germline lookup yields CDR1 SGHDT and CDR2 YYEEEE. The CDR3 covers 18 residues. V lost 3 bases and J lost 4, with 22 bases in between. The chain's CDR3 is CASSCVKGADATTGELFF. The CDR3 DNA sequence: TGTGCCAGCAGCTGTGTGAAGGGTGCGGATGCCACCACCGGGGAGCTGTTTTTT.

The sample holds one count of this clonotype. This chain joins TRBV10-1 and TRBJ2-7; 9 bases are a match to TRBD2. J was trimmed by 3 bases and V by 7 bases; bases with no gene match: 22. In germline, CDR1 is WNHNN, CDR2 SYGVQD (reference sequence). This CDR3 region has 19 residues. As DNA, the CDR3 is TGCGCCAGCACCCCGCAACCTTTTGACCTAGCGGGAACTTTCTACGAGCAGTACTTC. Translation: CASTPQPFDLAGTFYEQYF.

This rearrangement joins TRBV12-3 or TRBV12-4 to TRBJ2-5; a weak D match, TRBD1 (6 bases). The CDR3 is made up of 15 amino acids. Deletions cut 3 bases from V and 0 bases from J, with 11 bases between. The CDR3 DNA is TGTGCCAGCAGTTTGGACAGAGGAAACCAAGAGACCCAGTACTTC. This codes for CASSLDRGNQETQYF.

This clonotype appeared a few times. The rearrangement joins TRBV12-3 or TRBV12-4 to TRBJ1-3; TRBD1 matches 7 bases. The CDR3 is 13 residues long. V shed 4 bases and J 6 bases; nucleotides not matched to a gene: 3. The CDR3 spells CASSWDRENTIYF. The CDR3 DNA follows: TGTGCCAGCAGTTGGGACAGAGAAAACACCATATATTTT.

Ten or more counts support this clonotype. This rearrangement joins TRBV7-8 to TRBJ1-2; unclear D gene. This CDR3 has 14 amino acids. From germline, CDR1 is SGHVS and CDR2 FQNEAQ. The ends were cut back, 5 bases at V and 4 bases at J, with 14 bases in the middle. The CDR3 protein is CASSVSGRSYGYTF. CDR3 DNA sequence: TGTGCCAGCAGCGTGAGTGGCAGGAGCTATGGCTACACCTTC.

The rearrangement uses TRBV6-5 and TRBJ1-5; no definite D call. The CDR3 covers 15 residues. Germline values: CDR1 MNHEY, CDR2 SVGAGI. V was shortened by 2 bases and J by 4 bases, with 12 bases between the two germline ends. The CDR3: CASSYAGDKNQPQHF. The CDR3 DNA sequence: TGTGCCAGCAGTTACGCCGGGGATAAAAATCAGCCCCAGCATTTT.

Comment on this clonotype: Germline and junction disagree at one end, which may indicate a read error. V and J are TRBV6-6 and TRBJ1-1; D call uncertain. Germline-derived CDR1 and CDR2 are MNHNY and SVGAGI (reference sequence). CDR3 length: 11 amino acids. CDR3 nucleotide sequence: TGTGCCAGCAGTTACTCGGAGGAAGGTCTCTTT. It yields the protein CASSYSEEGLF.

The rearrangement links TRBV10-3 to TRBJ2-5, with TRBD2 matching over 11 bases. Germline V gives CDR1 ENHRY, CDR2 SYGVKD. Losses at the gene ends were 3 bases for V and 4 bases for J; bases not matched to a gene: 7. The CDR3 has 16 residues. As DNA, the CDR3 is TGTGCCATCAGTGACCCCCCAGGGACTAGCGGAGAGACCCAGTACTTC. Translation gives CAISDPPGTSGETQYF.

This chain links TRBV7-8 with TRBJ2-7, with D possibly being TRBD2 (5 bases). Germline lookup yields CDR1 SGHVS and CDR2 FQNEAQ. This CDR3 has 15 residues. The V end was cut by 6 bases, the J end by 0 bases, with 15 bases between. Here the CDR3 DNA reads TGTGCCAGCAGTGGAATCCGGGATAGCTCCTACGAGCAGTACTTC. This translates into CASSGIRDSSYEQYF.

The CDR3 DNA reads TGCAGTGCTAGAACCGGGATCCACGAGCAGTACTTC. Its translation is CSARTGIHEQYF. The V gene is TRBV20-1, the J gene TRBJ2-7; D may be TRBD2 (5 bases). Germline V CDR1 and CDR2: DFQATT, SNEGSKA (reference sequence). Trimming cost V 2 bases and J 5 bases, with 10 bases left between them. This CDR3 contains 12 residues.

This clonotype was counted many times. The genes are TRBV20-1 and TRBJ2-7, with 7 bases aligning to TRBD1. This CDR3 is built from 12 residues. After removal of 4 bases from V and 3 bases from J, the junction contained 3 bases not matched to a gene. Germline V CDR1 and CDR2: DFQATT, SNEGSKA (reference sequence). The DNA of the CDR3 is TGCAGTGCTACCGGGACAGTCTACGAGCAGTACTTC. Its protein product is CSATGTVYEQYF.

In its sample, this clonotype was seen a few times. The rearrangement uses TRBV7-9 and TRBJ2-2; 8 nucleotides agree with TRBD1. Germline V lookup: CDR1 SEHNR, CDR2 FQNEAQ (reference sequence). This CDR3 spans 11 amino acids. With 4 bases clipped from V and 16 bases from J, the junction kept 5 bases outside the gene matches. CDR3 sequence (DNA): TGTGCCAGCAGCTCTCCCAGGGGGCCGTTTTTT. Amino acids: CASSSPRGPFF.

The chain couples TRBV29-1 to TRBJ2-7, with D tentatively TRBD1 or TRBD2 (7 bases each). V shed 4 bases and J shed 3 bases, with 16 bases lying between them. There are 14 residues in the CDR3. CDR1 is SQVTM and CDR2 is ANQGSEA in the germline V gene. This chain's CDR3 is CSVGGDSGDYEQYF. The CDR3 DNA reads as TGCAGCGTTGGGGGGGACAGCGGGGACTACGAGCAGTACTTC.

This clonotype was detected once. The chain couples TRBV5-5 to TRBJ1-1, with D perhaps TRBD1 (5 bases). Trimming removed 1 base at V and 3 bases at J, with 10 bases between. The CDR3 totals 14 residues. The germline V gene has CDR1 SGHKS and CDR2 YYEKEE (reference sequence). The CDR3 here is CASSLNEGHTEAFF. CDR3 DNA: TGTGCCAGCAGCTTGAATGAGGGACACACTGAAGCTTTCTTT.

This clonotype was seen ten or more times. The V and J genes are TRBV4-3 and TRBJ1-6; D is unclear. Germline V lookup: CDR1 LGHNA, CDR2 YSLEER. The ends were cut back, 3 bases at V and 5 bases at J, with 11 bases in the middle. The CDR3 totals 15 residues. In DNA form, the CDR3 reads TGCGCCAGCAGCCAGTCTGGACGGGATAATTCACCCCTCCACTTT. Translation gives CASSQSGRDNSPLHF.

This CDR3 is CASSRQGWGYTF. DNA of the CDR3: TGTGCCAGCAGTCGACAGGGGTGGGGCTACACCTTC. The chain employs TRBV6-5 and TRBJ1-2, with TRBD1 matching over 8 bases. Germline loops: CDR1 MNHEY, CDR2 SVGAGI. Trimming removed 5 bases from V and 8 bases from J; junction bases left unmatched: 4. CDR3 length: 12 amino acids.